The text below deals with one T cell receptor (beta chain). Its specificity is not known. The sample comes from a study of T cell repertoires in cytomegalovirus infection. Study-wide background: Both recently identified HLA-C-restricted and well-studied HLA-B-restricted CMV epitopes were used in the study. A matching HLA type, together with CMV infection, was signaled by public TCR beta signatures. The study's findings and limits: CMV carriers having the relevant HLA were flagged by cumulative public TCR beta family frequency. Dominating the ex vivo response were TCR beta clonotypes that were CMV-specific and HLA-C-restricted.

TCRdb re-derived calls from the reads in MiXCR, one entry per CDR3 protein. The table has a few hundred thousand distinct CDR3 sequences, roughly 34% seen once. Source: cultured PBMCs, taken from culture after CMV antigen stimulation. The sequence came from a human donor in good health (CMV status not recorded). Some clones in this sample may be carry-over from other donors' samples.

DNA of the CDR3: TGTGCCAGCAGCTCCCCTCTGGGGAAATCAAGCACAGATACGCAGTATTTT. It encodes CASSSPLGKSSTDTQYF. The V and J genes are TRBV7-2 and TRBJ2-3; D is unresolved. This CDR3 is built from 17 residues. Germline V gene sequence: CDR1 SGHTA, CDR2 FQGNSA. The V gene lost 4 bases and the J gene lost 0 bases, with 17 bases spanning the gap. The full variable domain, with the rest looked up from reference TRBV7-2 and TRBJ2-3, is GAGVSQSPSNKVTEKGKDVELRCDPISGHTALYWYRQSLGQGLEFLIYFQGNSAPDKSGLPSDRFSAERTGGSVSTLTIQRTQQEDSAVYLCASSSPLGKSSTDTQYFGPGTRLTVL.